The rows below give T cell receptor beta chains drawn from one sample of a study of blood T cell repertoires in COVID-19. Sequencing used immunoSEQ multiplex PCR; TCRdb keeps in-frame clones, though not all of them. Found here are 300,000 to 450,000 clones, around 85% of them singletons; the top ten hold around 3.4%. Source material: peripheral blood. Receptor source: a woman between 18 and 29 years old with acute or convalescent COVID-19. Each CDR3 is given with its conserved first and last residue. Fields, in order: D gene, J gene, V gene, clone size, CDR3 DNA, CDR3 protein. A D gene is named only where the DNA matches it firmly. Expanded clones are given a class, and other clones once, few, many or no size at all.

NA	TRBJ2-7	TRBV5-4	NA	TGTGCCAGCAGCTGGGCCGGGGAACCCAACGAGCAGTACTTC	CASSWAGEPNEQYF
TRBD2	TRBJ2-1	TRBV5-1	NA	TGCGCCAGCAGCTTGGATGGACTAGCGGGAGATGAGCAGTTCTTC	CASSLDGLAGDEQFF
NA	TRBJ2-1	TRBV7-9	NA	TGTGCCAGCACCTGGAGGGCGGGAATCTCCTACAATGAGCAGTTCTTC	CASTWRAGISYNEQFF
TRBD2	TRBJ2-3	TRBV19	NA	TGTGCCAGTAGTATAGGATTCGCGGGAGACCCCTCTTTCACAGATACGCAGTATTTT	CASSIGFAGDPSFTDTQYF
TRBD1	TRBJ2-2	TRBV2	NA	TGTGCCAGCAGTGGGGGGACAGGGGTGTACGGGGAGCTGTTTTTT	CASSGGTGVYGELFF
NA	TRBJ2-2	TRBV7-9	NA	TGTGCCAGCAGCCCGCAGGGAATTAGTGAGGCCGGGGAGCTGTTTTTT	CASSPQGISEAGELFF
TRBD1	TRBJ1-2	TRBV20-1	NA	TGCAGTGCTAGTAGGACAGGGTTAAGTAACTATGGCTACACCTTC	CSASRTGLSNYGYTF
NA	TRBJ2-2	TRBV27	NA	TGTGCCAGCAGTTTGAGCGGAATCGCCGGGGAGCTGTTTTTT	CASSLSGIAGELFF
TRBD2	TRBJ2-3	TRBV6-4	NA	TGTGCCAGCAGTGAGGGACTAGCGGGAGACGCAGATACGCAGTATTTT	CASSEGLAGDADTQYF
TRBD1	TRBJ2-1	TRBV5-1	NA	TGCGCCAGCAGCTTTGGACAGGGCCACTCCTACAATGAGCAGTTCTTC	CASSFGQGHSYNEQFF
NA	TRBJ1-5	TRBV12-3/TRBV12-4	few	TGTGCCAGCAGTCCAGGGTTCCAGCCCCAGCATTTT	CASSPGFQPQHF
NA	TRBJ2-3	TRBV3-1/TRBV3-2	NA	TGTGCCAGCAGCCGACGGGGGAGCACAGATACGCAGTATTTT	CASSRRGSTDTQYF
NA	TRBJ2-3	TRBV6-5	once	TGTGCCAGCATCGGAGTCACAGATACGCAGTATTTT	CASIGVTDTQYF
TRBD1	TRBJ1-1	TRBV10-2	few	TGCGCCAGCAGGACAGGGAGCACTGAAGCTTTCTTT	CASRTGSTEAFF
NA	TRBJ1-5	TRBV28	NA	TGTGCCAGCAGTTTAGGGTGGGCAGGGGGCAATCAGCCCCAGCATTTT	CASSLGWAGGNQPQHF
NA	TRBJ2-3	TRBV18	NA	TGTGCCAGCGGGGGGGCTGGCACAGATACGCAGTATTTT	CASGGAGTDTQYF
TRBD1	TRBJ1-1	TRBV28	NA	TGTGCCAGCAGTCGGACGGGACAGGGGTTTGAAGCTTTCTTT	CASSRTGQGFEAFF
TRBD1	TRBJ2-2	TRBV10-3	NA	TGTGCCATCAGTCCCCGACGCGGACAGGGGATTGTGGGCGGGGAGCTGTTTTTT	CAISPRRGQGIVGGELFF
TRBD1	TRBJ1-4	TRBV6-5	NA	TGTGCCAGCAGTCCCCGTGGACAGGGGGAAGGAAAACTGTTTTTT	CASSPRGQGEGKLFF
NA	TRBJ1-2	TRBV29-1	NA	TGCAGCGTCGGACAGAACAACTATGGCTACACCTTC	CSVGQNNYGYTF
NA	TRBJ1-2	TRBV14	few	TGTGCCAGCAGCCCCCGGACAGTAGAAGGCTACACCTTC	CASSPRTVEGYTF
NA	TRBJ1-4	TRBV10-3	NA	TGTGCCATCGGTCAGGGGCCCGAAAAACTGTTTTTT	CAIGQGPEKLFF
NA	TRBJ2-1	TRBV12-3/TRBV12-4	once	TGTGCCAGCTATGGTCCCGGGGGCAATGAGCAGTTCTTC	CASYGPGGNEQFF
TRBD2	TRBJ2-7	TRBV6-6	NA	TGTGCCAGCAGTGCGGGGGGCAGCCCCCAGTACTTC	CASSAGGSPQYF
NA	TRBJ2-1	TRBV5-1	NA	TGCGCCAGCTGCCAGGGACAGCGGGGGTACAATGAGCAGTTCTTC	CASCQGQRGYNEQFF
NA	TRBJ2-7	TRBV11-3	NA	TGTGCCAGCAGCTTAGGAGAGAAGCAGTACTTC	CASSLGEKQYF
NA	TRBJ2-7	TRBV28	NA	TGTGCCAGCAGTAAGGGCTCTTATAAGGGGGGGGGCTCCTACGAGCAGTACTTC	CASSKGSYKGGGSYEQYF
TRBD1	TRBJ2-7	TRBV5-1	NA	TGCGCCAGCAGCTTGGGGCCCGGGACAGAGTCCTACGAGCAGTACTTC	CASSLGPGTESYEQYF
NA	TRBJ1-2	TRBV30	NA	TGTGCCTGGAGTGTACTAGCCTATGGCTACACCTTC	CAWSVLAYGYTF
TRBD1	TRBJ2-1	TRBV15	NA	TGTGCCACGTGGGACAGTCTAAACAATGAGCAGTTCTTC	CATWDSLNNEQFF
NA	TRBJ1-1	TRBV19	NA	TGTGCCAGTAGTACATCACAGGGATGGGGAATGAACACTGAAGCTTTCTTT	CASSTSQGWGMNTEAFF
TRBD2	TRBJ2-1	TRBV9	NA	TGTGCCAGCAGCGGACTAGCGGGAGAATCCTACAATGAGCAGTTCTTC	CASSGLAGESYNEQFF
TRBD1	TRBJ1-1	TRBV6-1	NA	TGTGCCAGCAGTGGACCCGGGACAGGGTTTCGCACTGAAGCTTTCTTT	CASSGPGTGFRTEAFF
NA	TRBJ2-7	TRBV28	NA	TGTGCCAGCAGCAAAAACTGGAGGGGCACCTACGAGCAGTACTTC	CASSKNWRGTYEQYF
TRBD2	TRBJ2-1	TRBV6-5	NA	TGTGCCAGCAGTTACGGCGGGGGGCCCGAGTTCTTC	CASSYGGGPEFF
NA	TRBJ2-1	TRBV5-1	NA	TGCGCCAGCAGCTTTGGCCTTCGTCCCGACAATGAGCAGTTCTTC	CASSFGLRPDNEQFF
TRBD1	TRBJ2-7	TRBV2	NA	TGTGCCAGCAGTGTAGAGGACAGGGGACACGAGCAGTACTTC	CASSVEDRGHEQYF
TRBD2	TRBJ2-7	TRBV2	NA	TGTGCCAGCAGTGAAAGCGGGAGAATCTCCTACGAGCAGTACTTC	CASSESGRISYEQYF
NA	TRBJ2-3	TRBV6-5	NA	TGTGCCAGCAGTAACTTGGGAGCAGATACGCAGTATTTT	CASSNLGADTQYF
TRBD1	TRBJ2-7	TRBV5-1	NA	TGCGCCAGCGGTTTGGGACAGGGAGGAGGCGAGCAGTACTTC	CASGLGQGGGEQYF
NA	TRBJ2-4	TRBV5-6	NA	TGTGCCAGCAGCTATGAGAACATTCAGTACTTC	CASSYENIQYF
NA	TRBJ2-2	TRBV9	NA	TGTGCCAGCAGCCAGGGAACCGGGGAGCTGTTTTTT	CASSQGTGELFF
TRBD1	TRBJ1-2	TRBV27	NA	TGTGCCAGCAGGAAAGACAGGGACCCCTCACGGGGTGGCTACACCTTC	CASRKDRDPSRGGYTF
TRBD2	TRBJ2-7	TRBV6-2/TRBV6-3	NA	TGTGCCAGCAGTTCCCGTCCTAGCGGGAGGTCCTACGAGCAGTACTTC	CASSSRPSGRSYEQYF
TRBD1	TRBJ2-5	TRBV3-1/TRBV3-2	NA	TGTGCCAGCAGCCATGGACAGGGGTTCCAGTACTTC	CASSHGQGFQYF
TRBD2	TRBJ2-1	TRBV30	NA	TGTGCCTGGAGTGTACCTAGCGGGGGTGTAAATGAGCAGTTCTTC	CAWSVPSGGVNEQFF
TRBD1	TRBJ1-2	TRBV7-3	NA	TGTGCCAGCGGACAGGGGACAGGGATATTTCGTGGCTACACCTTC	CASGQGTGIFRGYTF
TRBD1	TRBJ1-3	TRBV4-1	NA	TGCGCCAGCAGCCAGGCGACGACAGGGGGCCGGGGAAACACCATATATTTT	CASSQATTGGRGNTIYF
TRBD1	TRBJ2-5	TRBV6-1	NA	TGTGCCAGCAGTGCAACCGGGACAGGGGTTCGGGAGACCCAGTACTTC	CASSATGTGVRETQYF
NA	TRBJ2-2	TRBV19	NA	TGTGCCACCCACGGTCCGGACAGGAACACCGGGGAGCTGTTTTTT	CATHGPDRNTGELFF